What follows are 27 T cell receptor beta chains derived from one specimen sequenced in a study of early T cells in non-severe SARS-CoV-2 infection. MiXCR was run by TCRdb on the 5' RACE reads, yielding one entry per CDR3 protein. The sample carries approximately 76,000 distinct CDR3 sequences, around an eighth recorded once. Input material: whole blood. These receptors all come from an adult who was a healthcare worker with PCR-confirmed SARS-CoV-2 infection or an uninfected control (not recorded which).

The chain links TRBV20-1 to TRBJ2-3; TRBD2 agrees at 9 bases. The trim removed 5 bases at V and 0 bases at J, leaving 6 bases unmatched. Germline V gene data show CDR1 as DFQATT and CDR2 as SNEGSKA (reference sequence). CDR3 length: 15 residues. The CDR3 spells CSALFGTSSTDTQYF. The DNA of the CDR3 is TGCAGTGCTCTCTTTGGGACTAGCAGCACAGATACGCAGTATTTT.

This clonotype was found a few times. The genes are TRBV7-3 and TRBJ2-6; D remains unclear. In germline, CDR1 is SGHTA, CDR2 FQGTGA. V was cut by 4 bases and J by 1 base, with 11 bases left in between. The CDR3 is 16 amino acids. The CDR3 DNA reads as TGTGCCAGCAGCTCCCCTGGTGCTTCTGGGGCCAACGTCCTGACTTTC. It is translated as CASSSPGASGANVLTF.

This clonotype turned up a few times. The CDR3 loop reads CASSFPAASYNEQFF. CDR3 nucleotides: TGTGCCAGCAGCTTCCCAGCGGCCTCCTACAATGAGCAGTTCTTC. The chain joins TRBV11-2 to TRBJ2-1; tentative D call: TRBD2 (5 bases). Looked up from germline, CDR1 is SGHAT and CDR2 is FQNNGV. This CDR3 has 15 residues. Trimming took 3 bases from V and 0 from J, leaving 9 bases between them.

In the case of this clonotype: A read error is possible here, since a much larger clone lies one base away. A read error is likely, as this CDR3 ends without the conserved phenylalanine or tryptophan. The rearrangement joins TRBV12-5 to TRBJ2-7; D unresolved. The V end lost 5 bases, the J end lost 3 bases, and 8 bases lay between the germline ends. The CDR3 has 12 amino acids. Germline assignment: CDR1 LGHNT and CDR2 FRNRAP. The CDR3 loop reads CASGKGNYEQYS. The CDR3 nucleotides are TGTGCTAGTGGTAAGGGCAACTACGAGCAGTACTCC.

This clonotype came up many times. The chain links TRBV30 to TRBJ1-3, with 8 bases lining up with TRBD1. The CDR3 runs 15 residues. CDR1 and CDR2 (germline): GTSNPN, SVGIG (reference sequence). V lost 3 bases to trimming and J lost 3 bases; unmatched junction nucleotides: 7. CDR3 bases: TGTGCCTGGAGCGCCGGGACAGGCTATGGAAACACCATATATTTT. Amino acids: CAWSAGTGYGNTIYF.

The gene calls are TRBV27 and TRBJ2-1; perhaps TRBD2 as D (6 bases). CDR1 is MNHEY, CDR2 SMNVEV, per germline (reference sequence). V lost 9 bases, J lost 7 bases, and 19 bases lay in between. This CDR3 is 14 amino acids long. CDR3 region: CASQTHSAGNEQFF. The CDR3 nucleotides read TGTGCCAGTCAGACCCACAGTGCGGGGAATGAGCAGTTCTTC.

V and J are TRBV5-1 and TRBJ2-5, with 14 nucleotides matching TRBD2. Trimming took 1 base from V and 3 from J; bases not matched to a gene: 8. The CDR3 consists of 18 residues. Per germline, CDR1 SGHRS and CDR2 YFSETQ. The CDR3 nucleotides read TGCGCCAGCAGCTTGACCGGGACTAGCGGGAGAGCGGAAGAGACCCAGTACTTC. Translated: CASSLTGTSGRAEETQYF.

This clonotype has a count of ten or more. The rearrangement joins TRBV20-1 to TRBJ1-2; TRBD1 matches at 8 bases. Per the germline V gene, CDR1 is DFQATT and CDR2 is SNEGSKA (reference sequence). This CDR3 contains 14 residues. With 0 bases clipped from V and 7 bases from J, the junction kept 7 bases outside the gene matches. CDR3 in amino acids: CSARDEQGAVGYTF. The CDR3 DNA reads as TGCAGTGCTAGAGATGAGCAGGGGGCAGTTGGCTACACCTTC.

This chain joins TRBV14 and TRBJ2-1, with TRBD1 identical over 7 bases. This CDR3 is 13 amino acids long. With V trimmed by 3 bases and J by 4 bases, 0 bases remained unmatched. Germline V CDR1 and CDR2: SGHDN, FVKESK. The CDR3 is CASSQTGYNEQFF. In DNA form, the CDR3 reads TGTGCCAGCAGCCAGACAGGGTACAATGAGCAGTTCTTC.

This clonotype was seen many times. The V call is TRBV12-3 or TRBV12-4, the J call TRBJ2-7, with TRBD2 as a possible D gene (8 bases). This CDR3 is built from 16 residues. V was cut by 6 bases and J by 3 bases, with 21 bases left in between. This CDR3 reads CASSPGGTVINYEQYF. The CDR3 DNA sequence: TGTGCCAGCAGCCCGGGGGGGACAGTGATCAACTACGAGCAGTACTTC.

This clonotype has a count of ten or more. This CDR3 reads CASSHGQGRFF. The CDR3 DNA reads as TGTGCCAGCAGCCACGGACAGGGTCGGTTCTTC. This sequence joins TRBV6-2 or TRBV6-3 and TRBJ2-1; 8 bases map to TRBD1. The germline CDR1 and CDR2 sequences are MNHEY and SVGEGT. Trimming at V came to 6 bases and at J to 15 bases, leaving 7 bases not matched to a gene. This CDR3 spans 11 amino acids.

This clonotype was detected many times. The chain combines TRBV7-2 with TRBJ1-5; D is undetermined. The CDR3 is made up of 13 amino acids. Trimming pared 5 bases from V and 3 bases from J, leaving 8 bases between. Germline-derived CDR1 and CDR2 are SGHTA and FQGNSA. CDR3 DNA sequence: TGTGCCAGCAGCCTAAAGTACAATCAGCCCCAGCATTTT. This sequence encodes CASSLKYNQPQHF.

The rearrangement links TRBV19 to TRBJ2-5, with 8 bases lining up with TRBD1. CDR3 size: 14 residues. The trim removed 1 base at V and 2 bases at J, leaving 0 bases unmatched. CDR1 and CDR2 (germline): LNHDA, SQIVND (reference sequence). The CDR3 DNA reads TGTGCCAGTAGTATAGGGACAGGGCAAGAGACCCAGTACTTC. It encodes CASSIGTGQETQYF.

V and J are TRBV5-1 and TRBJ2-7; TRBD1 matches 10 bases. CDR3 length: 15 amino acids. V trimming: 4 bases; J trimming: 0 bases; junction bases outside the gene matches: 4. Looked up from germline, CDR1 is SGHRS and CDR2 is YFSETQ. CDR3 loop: CASSRQGAGSYEQYF. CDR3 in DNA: TGCGCCAGCAGCCGACAGGGGGCCGGCTCCTACGAGCAGTACTTC.

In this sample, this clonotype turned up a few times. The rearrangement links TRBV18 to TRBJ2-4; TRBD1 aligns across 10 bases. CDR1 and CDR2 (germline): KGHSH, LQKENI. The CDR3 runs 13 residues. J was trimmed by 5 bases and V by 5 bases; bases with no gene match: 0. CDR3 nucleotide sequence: TGTGCCAGCTCAGGGACAGGGGAAAACATTCAGTACTTC. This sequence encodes CASSGTGENIQYF.

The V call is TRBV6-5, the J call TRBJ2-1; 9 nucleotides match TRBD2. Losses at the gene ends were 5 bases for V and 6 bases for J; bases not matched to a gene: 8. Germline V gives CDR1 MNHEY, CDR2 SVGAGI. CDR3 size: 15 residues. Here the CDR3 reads CASSPGTSLGNEQFF. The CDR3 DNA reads TGTGCCAGCAGTCCTGGGACTAGCCTAGGCAATGAGCAGTTCTTC.

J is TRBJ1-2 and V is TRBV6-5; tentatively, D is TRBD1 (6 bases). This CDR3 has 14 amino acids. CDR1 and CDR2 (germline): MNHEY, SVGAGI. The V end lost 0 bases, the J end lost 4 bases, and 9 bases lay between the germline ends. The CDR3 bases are TGTGCCAGCAGTTACTCCCAGGGGACCTATGGCTACACCTTC. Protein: CASSYSQGTYGYTF.

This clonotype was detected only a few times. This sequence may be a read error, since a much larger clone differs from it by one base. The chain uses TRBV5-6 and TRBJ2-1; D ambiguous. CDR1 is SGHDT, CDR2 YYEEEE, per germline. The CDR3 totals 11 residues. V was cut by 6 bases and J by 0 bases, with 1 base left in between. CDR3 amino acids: CASISYNEQFF. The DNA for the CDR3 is TGTGCCAGCATCTCCTACAATGAGCAGTTCTTC.

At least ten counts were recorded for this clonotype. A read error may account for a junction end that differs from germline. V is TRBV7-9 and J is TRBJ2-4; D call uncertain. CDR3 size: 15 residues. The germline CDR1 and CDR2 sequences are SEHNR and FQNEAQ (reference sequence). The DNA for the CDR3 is TGTGCCAGCAGTTTAGGCTGGGGTGCCAAAAACATTCAGTACTTC. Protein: CASSLGWGAKNIQYF. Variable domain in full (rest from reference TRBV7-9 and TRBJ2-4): DTGVSQNPRHKITKRGQNVTFRCDPISEHNRLYWYRQTLGQGPEFLTYFQNEAQLEKSRLLSDRFSAERPKGSFSTLEIQRTEQGDSAMYLCASSLGWGAKNIQYFGAGTRLSVL.

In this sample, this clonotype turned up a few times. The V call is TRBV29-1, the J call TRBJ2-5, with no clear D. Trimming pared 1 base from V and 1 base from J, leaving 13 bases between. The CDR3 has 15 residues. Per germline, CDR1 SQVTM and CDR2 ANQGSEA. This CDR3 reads CSVEGMSPPQETQYF. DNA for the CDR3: TGCAGCGTTGAAGGGATGTCCCCACCCCAAGAGACCCAGTACTTC.

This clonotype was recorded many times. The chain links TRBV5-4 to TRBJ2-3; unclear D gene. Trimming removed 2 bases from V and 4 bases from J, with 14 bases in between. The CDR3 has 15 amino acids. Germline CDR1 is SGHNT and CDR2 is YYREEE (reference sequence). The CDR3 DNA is TGTGCCAGCAGCTTAACGGCCCTCGTGTCAGATACGCAGTATTTT. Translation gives CASSLTALVSDTQYF.

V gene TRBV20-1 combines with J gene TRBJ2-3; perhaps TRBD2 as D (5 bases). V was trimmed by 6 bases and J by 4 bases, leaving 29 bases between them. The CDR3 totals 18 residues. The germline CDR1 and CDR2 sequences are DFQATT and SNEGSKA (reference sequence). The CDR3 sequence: CSAGRKVLGPAGADTQYF. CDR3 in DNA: TGCAGTGCCGGTCGGAAGGTATTGGGTCCTGCGGGCGCAGATACGCAGTATTTT.

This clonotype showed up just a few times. The CDR3 DNA follows: TGTGCCAGCAGCCCACAGACAGGGGCGGGAGAGACCCAGTACTTC. Translated: CASSPQTGAGETQYF. This chain uses TRBV7-9 with TRBJ2-5; 8 bases map to TRBD1. The CDR3 consists of 15 residues. J was trimmed by 4 bases and V by 5 bases; bases with no gene match: 9. Germline V gives CDR1 SEHNR, CDR2 FQNEAQ (reference sequence).

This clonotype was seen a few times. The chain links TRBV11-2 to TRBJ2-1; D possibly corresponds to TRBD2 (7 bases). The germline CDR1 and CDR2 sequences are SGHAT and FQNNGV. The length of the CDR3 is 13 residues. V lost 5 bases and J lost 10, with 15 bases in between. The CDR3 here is CASSGGGGPEQFF. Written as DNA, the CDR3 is TGTGCCAGCAGCGGCGGGGGCGGGCCGGAGCAGTTCTTC.

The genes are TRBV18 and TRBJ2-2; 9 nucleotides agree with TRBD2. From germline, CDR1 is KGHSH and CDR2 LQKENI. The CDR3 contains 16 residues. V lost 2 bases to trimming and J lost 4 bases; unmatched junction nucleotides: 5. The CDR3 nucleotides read TGTGCCAGCTCACCAGAGATAGCGGGGGTCACCGGGGAGCTGTTTTTT. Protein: CASSPEIAGVTGELFF.

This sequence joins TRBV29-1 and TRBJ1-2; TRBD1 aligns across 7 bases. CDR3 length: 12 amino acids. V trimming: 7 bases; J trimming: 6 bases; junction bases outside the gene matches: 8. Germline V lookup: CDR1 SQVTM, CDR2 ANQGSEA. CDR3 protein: CSALQGNHGYTF. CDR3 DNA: TGCAGCGCTTTACAGGGGAACCATGGCTACACCTTC.

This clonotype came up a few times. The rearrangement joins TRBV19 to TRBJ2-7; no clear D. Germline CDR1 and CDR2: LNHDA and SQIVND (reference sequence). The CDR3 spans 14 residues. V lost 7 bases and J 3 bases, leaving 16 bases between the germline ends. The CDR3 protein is CASTPYPGNYEQYF. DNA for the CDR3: TGTGCCAGTACTCCCTATCCCGGAAACTACGAGCAGTACTTC.